This T cell receptor beta chain came from a study of cytomegalovirus exposure and HLA in healthy donors. A multiplex PCR was run with 60 Vbeta primers and 13 Jbeta primers. Clones were sequenced by immunoSEQ multiplex PCR, and TCRdb holds only the in-frame ones, with some missing. The sample contains hundreds of thousands of clones, roughly two thirds of which appear only once. V gave up 0 bases and J gave up 6 bases, with 11 bases separating them. Germline assignment: CDR1 MGHRA and CDR2 YSYEKL. The CDR3 covers 15 residues. J is TRBJ2-2 and V is TRBV4-1, with D perhaps TRBD2 (5 bases). The receptor's source is a female donor in good health and CMV-seronegative. Source material: PBMCs. Written as DNA, the CDR3 is TGCGCCAGCAGCCAAGAACCTAGGCGGGCCGGGGAGCTGTTTTTT. This sequence encodes CASSQEPRRAGELFF.